This TCR beta chain was sequenced in a study of T cell therapy after organ transplantation. This CDR3 is 15 amino acids long. The V gene lost 2 bases and the J gene lost 0 bases, with 10 bases spanning the gap. From germline, CDR1 is MNHEY and CDR2 SVGAGI. Using immunoSEQ multiplex PCR, the repertoire was profiled, and TCRdb retains in-frame clones only, with some absent. The top ten clones hold 2.5% to 4% of a sample with approximately 52,000 clones, 85% to 95% of them seen once. A word on this clone: The target antigen is unknown.

This chain links TRBV6-5 with TRBJ1-1, with D unclear. The sequence derives from a human patient who had received a solid organ transplant and had CMV disease. The sample consisted of CD8+ T cells from blood, taken before autologous CMV-specific T cell therapy. In DNA, the CDR3 is TGTGCCAGCAGTTACAACACAGTCCTGAACACTGAAGCTTTCTTT. It codes for CASSYNTVLNTEAFF.